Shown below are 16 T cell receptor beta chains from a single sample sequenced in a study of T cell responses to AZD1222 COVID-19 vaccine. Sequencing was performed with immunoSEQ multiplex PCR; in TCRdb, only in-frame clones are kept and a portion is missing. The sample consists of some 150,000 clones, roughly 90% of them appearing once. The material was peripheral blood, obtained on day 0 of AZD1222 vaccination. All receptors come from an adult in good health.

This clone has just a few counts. The CDR3 coding sequence is TGCGCCAGCAGCCAAGATCCAGGGCATAACACTGAAGCTTTCTTT. Translating gives CASSQDPGHNTEAFF. This chain uses TRBV4-1 with TRBJ1-1; tentative D call: TRBD1 (5 bases). V was clipped by 0 bases and J by 2 bases, with 10 bases between them. From germline, CDR1 is MGHRA and CDR2 YSYEKL. The CDR3 runs 15 residues.

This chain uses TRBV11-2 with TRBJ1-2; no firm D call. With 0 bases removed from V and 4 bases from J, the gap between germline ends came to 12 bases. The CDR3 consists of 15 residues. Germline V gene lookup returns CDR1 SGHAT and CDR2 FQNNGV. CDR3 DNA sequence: TGTGCCAGCAGCTTAGAATTTGACGGAGCCTATGGCTACACCTTC. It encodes CASSLEFDGAYGYTF.

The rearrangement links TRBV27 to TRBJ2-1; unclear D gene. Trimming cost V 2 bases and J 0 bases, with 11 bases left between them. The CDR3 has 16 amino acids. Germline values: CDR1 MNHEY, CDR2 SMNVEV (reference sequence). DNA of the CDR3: TGTGCCAGCAGTTTAAGGAATTCGGTCTCCTACAATGAGCAGTTCTTC. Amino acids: CASSLRNSVSYNEQFF.

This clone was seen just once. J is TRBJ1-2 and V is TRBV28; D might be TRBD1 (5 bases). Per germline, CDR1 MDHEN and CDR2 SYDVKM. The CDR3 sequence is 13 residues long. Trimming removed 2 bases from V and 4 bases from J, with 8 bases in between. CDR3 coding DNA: TGTGCCAGCAGTTTAAGGGGCCCCTATGGCTACACCTTC. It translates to CASSLRGPYGYTF.

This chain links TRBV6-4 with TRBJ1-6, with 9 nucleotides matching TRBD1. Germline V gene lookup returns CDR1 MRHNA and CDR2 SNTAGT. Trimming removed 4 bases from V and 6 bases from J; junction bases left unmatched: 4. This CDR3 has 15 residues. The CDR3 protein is CASSAGTGFNSPLHF. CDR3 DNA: TGTGCCAGCAGTGCCGGGACAGGGTTTAATTCACCCCTCCACTTT.

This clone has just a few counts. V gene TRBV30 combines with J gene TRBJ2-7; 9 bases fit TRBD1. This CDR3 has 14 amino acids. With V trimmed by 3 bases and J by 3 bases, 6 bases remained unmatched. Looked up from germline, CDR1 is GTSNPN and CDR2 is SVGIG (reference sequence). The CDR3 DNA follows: TGTGCCTGGAGGGGCCGACAGGGGGGCTACGAGCAGTACTTC. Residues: CAWRGRQGGYEQYF.

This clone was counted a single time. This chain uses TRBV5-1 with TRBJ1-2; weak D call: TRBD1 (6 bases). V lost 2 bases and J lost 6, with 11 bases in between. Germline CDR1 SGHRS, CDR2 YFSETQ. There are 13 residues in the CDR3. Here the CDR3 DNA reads TGCGCCAGCAGCTTCTCACAGGGCGATGGCTACACCTTC. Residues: CASSFSQGDGYTF.

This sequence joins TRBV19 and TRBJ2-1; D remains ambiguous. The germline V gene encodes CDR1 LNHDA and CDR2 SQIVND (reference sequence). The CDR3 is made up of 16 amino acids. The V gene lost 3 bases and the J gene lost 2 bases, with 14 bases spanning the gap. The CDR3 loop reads CASSIRATSTYNEQFF. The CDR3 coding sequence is TGTGCCAGTAGTATTAGGGCTACCTCCACCTACAATGAGCAGTTCTTC.

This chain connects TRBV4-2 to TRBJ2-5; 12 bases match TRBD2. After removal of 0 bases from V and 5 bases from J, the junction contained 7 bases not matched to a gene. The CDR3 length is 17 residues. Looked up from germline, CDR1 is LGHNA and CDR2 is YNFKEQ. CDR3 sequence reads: CASSQDWASGGAETQYF. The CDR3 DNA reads TGTGCCAGCAGCCAAGATTGGGCTAGCGGGGGGGCCGAGACCCAGTACTTC.

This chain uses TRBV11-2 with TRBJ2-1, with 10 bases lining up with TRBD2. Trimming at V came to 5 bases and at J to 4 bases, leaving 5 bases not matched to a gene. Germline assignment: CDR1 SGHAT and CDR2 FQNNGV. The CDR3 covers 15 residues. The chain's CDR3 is CASSPSSGSYNEQFF. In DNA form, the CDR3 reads TGTGCCAGCAGCCCGTCTAGCGGGAGTTACAATGAGCAGTTCTTC.

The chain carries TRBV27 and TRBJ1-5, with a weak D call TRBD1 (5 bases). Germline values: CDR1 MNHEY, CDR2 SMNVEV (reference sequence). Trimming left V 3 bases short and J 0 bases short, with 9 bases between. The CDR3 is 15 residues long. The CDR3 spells CASSFSDNSNQPQHF. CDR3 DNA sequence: TGTGCCAGCAGTTTTTCGGACAATAGCAATCAGCCCCAGCATTTT.

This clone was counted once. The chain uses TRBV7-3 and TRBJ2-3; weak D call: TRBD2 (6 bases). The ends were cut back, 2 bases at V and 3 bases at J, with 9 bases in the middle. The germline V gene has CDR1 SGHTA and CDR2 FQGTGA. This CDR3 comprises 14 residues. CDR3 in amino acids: CASSLAGRTDTQYF. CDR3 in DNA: TGTGCCAGCAGCTTAGCAGGGAGGACAGATACGCAGTATTTT.

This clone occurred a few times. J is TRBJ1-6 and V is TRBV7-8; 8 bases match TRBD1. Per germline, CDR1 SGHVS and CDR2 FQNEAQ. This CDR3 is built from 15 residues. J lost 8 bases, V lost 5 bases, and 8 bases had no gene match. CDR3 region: CASSRGTGKDSPLHF. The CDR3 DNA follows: TGTGCCAGCAGCCGAGGGACAGGTAAGGATTCACCCCTCCACTTT.

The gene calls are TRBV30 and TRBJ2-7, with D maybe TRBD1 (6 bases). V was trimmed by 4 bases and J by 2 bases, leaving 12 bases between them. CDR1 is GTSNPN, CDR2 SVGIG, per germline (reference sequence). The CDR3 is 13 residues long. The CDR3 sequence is CAWIGQGTYEQYF. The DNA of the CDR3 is TGTGCCTGGATAGGGCAGGGGACCTACGAGCAGTACTTC.

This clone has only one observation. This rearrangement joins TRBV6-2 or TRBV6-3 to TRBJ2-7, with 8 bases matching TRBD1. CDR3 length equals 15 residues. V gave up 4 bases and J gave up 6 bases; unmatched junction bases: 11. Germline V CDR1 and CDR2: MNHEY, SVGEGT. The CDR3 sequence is CASSLDWDRPLEQYF. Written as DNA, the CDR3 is TGTGCCAGCAGTTTGGATTGGGACAGGCCCCTCGAGCAGTACTTC.

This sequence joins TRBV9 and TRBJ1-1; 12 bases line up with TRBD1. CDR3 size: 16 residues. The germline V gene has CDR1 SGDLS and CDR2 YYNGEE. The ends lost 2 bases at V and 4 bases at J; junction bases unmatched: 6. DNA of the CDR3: TGTGCCAGCAGCGTCGGGACAGGGGGCGAGGTCACTGAAGCTTTCTTT. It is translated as CASSVGTGGEVTEAFF.